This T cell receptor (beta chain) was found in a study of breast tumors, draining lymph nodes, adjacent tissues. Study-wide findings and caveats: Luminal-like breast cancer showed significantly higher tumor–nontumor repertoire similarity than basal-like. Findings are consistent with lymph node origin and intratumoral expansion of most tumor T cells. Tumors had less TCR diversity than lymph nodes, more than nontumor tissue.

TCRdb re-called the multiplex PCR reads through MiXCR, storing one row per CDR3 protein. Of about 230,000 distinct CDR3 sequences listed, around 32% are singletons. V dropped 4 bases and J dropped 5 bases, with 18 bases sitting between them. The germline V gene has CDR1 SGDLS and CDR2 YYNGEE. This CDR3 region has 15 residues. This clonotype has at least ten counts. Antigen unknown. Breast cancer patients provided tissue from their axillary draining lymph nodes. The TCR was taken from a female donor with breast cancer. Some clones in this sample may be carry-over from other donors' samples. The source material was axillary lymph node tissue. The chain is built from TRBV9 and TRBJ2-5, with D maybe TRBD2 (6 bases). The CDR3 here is CASSPLPRAGETQYF. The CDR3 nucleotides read TGTGCCAGCAGCCCCCTCCCCAGGGCGGGGGAGACCCAGTACTTC.